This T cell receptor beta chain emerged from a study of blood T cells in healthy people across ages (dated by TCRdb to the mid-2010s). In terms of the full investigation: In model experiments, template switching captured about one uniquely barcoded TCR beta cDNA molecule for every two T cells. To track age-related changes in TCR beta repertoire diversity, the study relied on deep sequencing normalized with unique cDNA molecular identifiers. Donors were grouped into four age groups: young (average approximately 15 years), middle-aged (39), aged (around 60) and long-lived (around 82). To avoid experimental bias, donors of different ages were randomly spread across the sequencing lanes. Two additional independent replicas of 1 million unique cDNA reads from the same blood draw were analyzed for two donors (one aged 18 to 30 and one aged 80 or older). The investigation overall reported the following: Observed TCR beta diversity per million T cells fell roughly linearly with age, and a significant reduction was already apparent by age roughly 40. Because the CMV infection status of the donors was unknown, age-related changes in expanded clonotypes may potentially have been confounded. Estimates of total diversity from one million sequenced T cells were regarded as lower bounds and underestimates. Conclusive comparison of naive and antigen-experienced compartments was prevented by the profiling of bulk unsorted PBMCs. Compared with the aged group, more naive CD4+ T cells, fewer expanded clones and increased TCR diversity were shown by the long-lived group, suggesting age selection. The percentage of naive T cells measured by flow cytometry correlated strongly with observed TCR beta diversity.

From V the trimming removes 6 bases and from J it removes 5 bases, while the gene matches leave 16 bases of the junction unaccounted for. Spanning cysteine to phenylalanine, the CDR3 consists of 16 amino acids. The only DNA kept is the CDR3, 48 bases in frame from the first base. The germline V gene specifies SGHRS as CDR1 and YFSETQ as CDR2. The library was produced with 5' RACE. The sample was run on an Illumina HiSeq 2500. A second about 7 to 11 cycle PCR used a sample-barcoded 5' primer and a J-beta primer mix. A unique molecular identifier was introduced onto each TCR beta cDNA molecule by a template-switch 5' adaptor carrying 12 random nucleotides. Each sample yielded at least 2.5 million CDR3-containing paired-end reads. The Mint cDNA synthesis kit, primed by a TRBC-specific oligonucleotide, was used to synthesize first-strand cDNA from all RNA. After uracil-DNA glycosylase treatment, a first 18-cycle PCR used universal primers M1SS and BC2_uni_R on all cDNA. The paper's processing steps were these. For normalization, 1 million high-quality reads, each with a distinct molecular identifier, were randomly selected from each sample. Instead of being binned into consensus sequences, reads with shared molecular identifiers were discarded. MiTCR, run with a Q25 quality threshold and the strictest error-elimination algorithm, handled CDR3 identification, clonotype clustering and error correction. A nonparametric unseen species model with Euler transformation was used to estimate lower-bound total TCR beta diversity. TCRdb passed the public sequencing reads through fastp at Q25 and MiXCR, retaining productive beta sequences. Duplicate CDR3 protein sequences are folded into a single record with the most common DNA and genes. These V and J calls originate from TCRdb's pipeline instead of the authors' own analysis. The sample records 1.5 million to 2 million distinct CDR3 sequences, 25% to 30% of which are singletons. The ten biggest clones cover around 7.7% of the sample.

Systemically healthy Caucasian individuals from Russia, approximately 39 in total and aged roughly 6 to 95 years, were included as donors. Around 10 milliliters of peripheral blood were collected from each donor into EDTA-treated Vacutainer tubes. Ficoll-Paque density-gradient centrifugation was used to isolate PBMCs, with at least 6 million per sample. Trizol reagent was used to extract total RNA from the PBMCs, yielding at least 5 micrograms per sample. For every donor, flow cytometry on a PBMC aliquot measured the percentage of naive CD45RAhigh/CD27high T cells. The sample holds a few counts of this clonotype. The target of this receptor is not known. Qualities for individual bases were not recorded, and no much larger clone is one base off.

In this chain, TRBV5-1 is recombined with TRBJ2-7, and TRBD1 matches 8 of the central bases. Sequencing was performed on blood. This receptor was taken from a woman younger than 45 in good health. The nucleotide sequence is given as TGCGCCAGCAACTCGGCAACAGGGGGAGAGATGCACGAGCAGTACTTC. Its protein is CASNSATGGEMHEQYF.